Listed here is a single TCR beta chain. The study drew participants aged about 18 to 89 years from 20 to 30 US areas. This sample stems from a study of blood T cell repertoires in COVID-19. Study information: COVID-19 samples, acute and convalescent, were from the United States, Italy and Spain. The analysed material was cDNA or gDNA that came from T cells, B-cell-depleted T cells, or PBMCs.

V lost 8 bases and J lost 2, with 19 bases in between. The germline gives CDR1 MNHEY, CDR2 SVGAGI. The CDR3 is made up of 15 amino acids. In the original workflow: Counts of nucleated cells, estimated from reference gene primer amplification, were obtained. Profiled with immunoSEQ multiplex PCR; TCRdb holds only in-frame clones, not every one. That table supplies the V and J calls and clone size; D and trimming were determined from the DNA. The sample carries more than 200,000 clones, around 87% recorded once. The chain has TRBV6-5 and TRBJ2-7, with unresolved D. The sequence derives from a man younger than 40 in a cohort exposed to, infected with or recovered from COVID-19 (not recorded which). Sequenced input: PBMCs or T cells enriched from blood (not recorded which). The CDR3 is CASRITPQTTYEQYF. CDR3 DNA sequence: TGTGCCAGCCGAATAACACCCCAGACAACCTACGAGCAGTACTTC.